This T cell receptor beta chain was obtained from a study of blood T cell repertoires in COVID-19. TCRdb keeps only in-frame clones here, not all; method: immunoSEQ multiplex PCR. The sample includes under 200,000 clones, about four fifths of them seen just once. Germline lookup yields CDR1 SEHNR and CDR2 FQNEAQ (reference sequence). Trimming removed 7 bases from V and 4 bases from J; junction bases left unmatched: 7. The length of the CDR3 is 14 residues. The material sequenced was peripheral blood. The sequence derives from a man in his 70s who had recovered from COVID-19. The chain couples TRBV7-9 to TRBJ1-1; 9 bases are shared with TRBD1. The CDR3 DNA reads TGTGCCAGCACCATACAGGGGGCTGCCACTGAAGCTTTCTTT. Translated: CASTIQGAATEAFF.